A selection of T cell receptor beta chains follows, all from one sample in a study of blood T cells in healthy people across ages. TCRdb re-derived calls from the 5' RACE reads in MiXCR, one entry per CDR3 protein. Of under 2 million distinct CDR3 sequences in the sample, about 35% were seen once. The sample consisted of blood. The receptors were sampled from a woman aged 25 to 39 in good health. Each CDR3 is given with its conserved first and last residue. A D gene is named only where the DNA matches it firmly. The size field is filled for only some rows; it gives once, few, many or a size class.

D gene: TRBD1; V gene: TRBV4-1; J gene: TRBJ2-7; clone size: few; CDR3 DNA: TGCGCCAACAGCCCCTCCAGGACAGGGGGCTACGAGCAGTACTTC; CDR3 protein: CANSPSRTGGYEQYF
D gene: NA; V gene: TRBV20-1; J gene: TRBJ1-5; clone size: NA; CDR3 DNA: TGCAGTGCTACCCCCTTCCAAAGCAATCAGCCCCAGCATTTT; CDR3 protein: CSATPFQSNQPQHF
D gene: TRBD2; V gene: TRBV9; J gene: TRBJ2-1; clone size: few; CDR3 DNA: TGTGCCAGCAGCGGACTAGCGGGGGGCCGTCAGCTAAATGAGCAGTTCTTC; CDR3 protein: CASSGLAGGRQLNEQFF
D gene: NA; V gene: TRBV4-1; J gene: TRBJ1-6; clone size: many; CDR3 DNA: TGCGCCAGCAGTCAAGAGGACAGCACGGCACCCCTCCACTTT; CDR3 protein: CASSQEDSTAPLHF
D gene: NA; V gene: TRBV5-1; J gene: TRBJ2-3; clone size: NA; CDR3 DNA: TGCGCCAGCAGCTTGGCCCTGGCTAGCACAGATACGCAGTATTTT; CDR3 protein: CASSLALASTDTQYF
D gene: NA; V gene: TRBV11-1; J gene: TRBJ1-2; clone size: few; CDR3 DNA: TGTGCCAGCAGCTCATGGGGATCCGGCTATGGCTACACCTTC; CDR3 protein: CASSSWGSGYGYTF
D gene: NA; V gene: TRBV6-5; J gene: TRBJ2-5; clone size: NA; CDR3 DNA: TGTACCAGCAGTTATCGGGGCGCGGAGACCCAGTACTTC; CDR3 protein: CTSSYRGAETQYF
D gene: NA; V gene: TRBV7-9; J gene: TRBJ2-3; clone size: NA; CDR3 DNA: TGTGCCAGCAGCTACCGTTTTATCACAGATACGCAGTATTTT; CDR3 protein: CASSYRFITDTQYF
D gene: TRBD2; V gene: TRBV6-5; J gene: TRBJ2-6; clone size: NA; CDR3 DNA: TGTGCCAGCAGTTACTCGGGCACTTCGGGGGGCTCTGGGGCCAACGTCCTGACTTTC; CDR3 protein: CASSYSGTSGGSGANVLTF
D gene: TRBD2; V gene: TRBV6-1; J gene: TRBJ2-1; clone size: few; CDR3 DNA: TGTGCCAGCAGTGAACCGACTAGCGGGAGGAATGAGCAGTTCTTC; CDR3 protein: CASSEPTSGRNEQFF
D gene: NA; V gene: TRBV28; J gene: TRBJ2-7; clone size: NA; CDR3 DNA: TGTGCCAGCAGTTCCCGTGGGGGCGGGAAGGTTTCCGAGCAGTACTTC; CDR3 protein: CASSSRGGGKVSEQYF
D gene: TRBD2; V gene: TRBV5-1; J gene: TRBJ2-7; clone size: NA; CDR3 DNA: TGCGCCAGCAGCTCCACGAGCATGGCGGGAGTTTACGAGCAGTACTTC; CDR3 protein: CASSSTSMAGVYEQYF
D gene: NA; V gene: TRBV9; J gene: TRBJ2-1; clone size: few; CDR3 DNA: TGTGCCAGCAGCTCCCCGGACGCCTACAATGAGCAGTTCTTC; CDR3 protein: CASSSPDAYNEQFF
D gene: NA; V gene: TRBV5-4; J gene: TRBJ2-3; clone size: NA; CDR3 DNA: TGTGCCAGCAGCTTGTTTCCTGGGGGGACCAGCGACACAGATACGCAGTATTTT; CDR3 protein: CASSLFPGGTSDTDTQYF
D gene: NA; V gene: TRBV10-3; J gene: TRBJ2-7; clone size: NA; CDR3 DNA: TGTGCCATCGGTCCTGGGTCCTACGAGCAGTACTTC; CDR3 protein: CAIGPGSYEQYF
D gene: TRBD1; V gene: TRBV28; J gene: TRBJ2-7; clone size: NA; CDR3 DNA: TGTGCCAGCAGGTCGGGACAGCTCTACGAGCAGTACTTC; CDR3 protein: CASRSGQLYEQYF
D gene: NA; V gene: TRBV10-2; J gene: TRBJ1-1; clone size: NA; CDR3 DNA: TGCGCCAGCAGTCCCGTGGTTCGGGGGCGGACTGAAGCTTTCTTT; CDR3 protein: CASSPVVRGRTEAFF
D gene: NA; V gene: TRBV15; J gene: TRBJ2-7; clone size: NA; CDR3 DNA: TGTGCCACCAGCAAAGGGACGTTACTTTCCTACGAGCAGTACTTC; CDR3 protein: CATSKGTLLSYEQYF
D gene: TRBD1; V gene: TRBV12-3/TRBV12-4; J gene: TRBJ1-5; clone size: NA; CDR3 DNA: TGTGCCAGCAGTTCATCTCGGACAGGGGGCCTCGTTAACAAAGCCCAGCATTTT; CDR3 protein: CASSSSRTGGLVNKAQHF
D gene: NA; V gene: TRBV12-3/TRBV12-4; J gene: TRBJ2-3; clone size: once; CDR3 DNA: TGTGCCAGCGGATTCAGGGTCACCACAGATGCGCAGTATTTT; CDR3 protein: CASGFRVTTDAQYF
D gene: NA; V gene: TRBV6-6; J gene: TRBJ1-5; clone size: few; CDR3 DNA: TGTGCCAGCAACTTACAGATTAGCAATCAGCCCCAGCATTTT; CDR3 protein: CASNLQISNQPQHF
D gene: NA; V gene: TRBV20-1; J gene: TRBJ2-7; clone size: few; CDR3 DNA: TGCAGTGCTAGAGGGGGGCCCCCTGAGGACTACGAGCAGTACTTC; CDR3 protein: CSARGGPPEDYEQYF
D gene: NA; V gene: TRBV25-1; J gene: TRBJ2-3; clone size: NA; CDR3 DNA: TGTGCCAGCAGTGACAGATCCAGGGAGCCCGATACGCAGTATTTT; CDR3 protein: CASSDRSREPDTQYF
D gene: NA; V gene: TRBV6-6; J gene: TRBJ2-5; clone size: many; CDR3 DNA: TGTGCCAGCAGCCCCTGGGATAAGACCCAGTACTTC; CDR3 protein: CASSPWDKTQYF
D gene: TRBD1; V gene: TRBV10-2; J gene: TRBJ2-3; clone size: NA; CDR3 DNA: TGCGCCAGCAGTGAGACGAGGACAGGGGCTAGCACAGATACGCAGTATTTT; CDR3 protein: CASSETRTGASTDTQYF
D gene: NA; V gene: TRBV7-9; J gene: TRBJ2-7; clone size: NA; CDR3 DNA: TGTGCCAGCAGCCCTCCACAGAGGACTGCCGAGCAGTACTTC; CDR3 protein: CASSPPQRTAEQYF
D gene: NA; V gene: TRBV29-1; J gene: TRBJ1-5; clone size: many; CDR3 DNA: TGCAGCGTTGGCACAGGGTACGGTCAGCCCCAGCATTTT; CDR3 protein: CSVGTGYGQPQHF
D gene: NA; V gene: TRBV10-3; J gene: TRBJ2-7; clone size: many; CDR3 DNA: TGTGCCATCAGTCGGGGCCAAGACTCCTACGAGCAGTACTTC; CDR3 protein: CAISRGQDSYEQYF